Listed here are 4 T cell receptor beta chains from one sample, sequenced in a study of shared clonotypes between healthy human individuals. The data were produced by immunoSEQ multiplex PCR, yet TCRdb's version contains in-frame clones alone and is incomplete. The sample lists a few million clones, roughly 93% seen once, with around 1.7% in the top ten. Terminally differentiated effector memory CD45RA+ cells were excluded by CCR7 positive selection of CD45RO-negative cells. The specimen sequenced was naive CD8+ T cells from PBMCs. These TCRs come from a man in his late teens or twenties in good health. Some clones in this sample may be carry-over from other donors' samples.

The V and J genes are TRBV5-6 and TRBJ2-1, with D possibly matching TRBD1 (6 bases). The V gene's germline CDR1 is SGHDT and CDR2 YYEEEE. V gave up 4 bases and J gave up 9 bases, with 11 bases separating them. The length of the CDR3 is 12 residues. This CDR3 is CASSTGSSEQFF. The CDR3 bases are TGTGCCAGCAGCACAGGGAGTAGTGAGCAGTTCTTC.

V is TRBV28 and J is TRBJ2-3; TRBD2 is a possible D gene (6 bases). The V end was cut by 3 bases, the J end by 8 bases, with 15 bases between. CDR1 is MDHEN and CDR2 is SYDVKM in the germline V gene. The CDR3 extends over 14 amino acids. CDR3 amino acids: CASSFRGRFGTQYF. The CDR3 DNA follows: TGTGCCAGCAGTTTTCGGGGGAGGTTCGGTACGCAGTATTTT.

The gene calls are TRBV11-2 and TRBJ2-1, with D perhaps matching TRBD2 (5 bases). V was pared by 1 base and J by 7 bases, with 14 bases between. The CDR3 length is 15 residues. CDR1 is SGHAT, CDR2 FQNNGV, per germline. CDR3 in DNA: TGTGCCAGCAGCTTAGTTGGAGGATTGGCAAATGAGCAGTTCTTC. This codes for CASSLVGGLANEQFF.

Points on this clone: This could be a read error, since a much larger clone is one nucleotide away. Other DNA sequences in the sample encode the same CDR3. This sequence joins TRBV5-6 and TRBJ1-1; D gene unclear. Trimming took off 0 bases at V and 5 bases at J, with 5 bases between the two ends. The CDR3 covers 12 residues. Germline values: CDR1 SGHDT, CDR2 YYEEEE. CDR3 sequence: CASSLGDTEAFF. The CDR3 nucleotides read TGTGCCAGCAGCTTGGGGGATACTGAAGCTTTCTTT.